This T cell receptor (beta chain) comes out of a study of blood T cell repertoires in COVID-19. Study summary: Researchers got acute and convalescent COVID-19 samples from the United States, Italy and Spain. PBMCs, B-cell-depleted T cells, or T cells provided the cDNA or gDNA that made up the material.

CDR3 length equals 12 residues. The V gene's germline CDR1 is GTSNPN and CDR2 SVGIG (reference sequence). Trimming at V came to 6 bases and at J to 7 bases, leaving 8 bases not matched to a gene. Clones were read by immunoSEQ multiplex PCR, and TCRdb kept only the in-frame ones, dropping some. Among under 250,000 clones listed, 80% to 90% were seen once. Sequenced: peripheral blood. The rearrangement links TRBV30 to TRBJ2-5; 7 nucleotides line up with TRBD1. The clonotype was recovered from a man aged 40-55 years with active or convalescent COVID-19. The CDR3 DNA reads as TGTGCCTGTCAGGGACAGCTTTCGACCCAGTACTTC. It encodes CACQGQLSTQYF.